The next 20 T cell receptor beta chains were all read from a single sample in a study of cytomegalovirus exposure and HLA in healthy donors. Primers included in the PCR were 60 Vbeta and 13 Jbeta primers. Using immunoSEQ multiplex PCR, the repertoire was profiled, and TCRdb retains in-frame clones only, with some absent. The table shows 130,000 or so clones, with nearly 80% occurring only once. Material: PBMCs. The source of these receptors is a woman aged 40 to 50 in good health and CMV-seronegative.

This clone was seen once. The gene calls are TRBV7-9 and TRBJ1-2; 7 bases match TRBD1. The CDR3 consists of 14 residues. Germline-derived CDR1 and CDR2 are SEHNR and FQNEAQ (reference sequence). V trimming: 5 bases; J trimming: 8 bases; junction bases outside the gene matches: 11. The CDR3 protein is CASSTIDRAGGYTF. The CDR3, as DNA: TGTGCCAGCAGCACTATCGACAGGGCTGGGGGCTACACCTTC.

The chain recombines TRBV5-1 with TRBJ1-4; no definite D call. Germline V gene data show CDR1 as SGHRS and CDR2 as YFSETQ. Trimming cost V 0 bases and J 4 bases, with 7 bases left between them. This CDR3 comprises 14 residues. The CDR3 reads CASSLVAGNEKLFF. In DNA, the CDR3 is TGCGCCAGCAGCTTGGTTGCGGGTAATGAAAAACTGTTTTTT.

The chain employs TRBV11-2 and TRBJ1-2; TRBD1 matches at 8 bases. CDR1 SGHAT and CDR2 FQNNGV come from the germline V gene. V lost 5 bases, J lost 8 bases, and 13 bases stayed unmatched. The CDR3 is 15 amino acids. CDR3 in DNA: TGTGCCAGCAGCCCTTTTGACAGGGGTGAAGGGGGCTACACCTTC. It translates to CASSPFDRGEGGYTF.

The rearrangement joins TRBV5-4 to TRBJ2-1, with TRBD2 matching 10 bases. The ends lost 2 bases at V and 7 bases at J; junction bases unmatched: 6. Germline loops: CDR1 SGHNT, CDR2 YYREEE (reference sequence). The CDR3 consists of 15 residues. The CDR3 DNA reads TGTGCCAGCAGCTTAAGCGGGAGGGCAGGGAATGAGCAGTTCTTC. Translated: CASSLSGRAGNEQFF.

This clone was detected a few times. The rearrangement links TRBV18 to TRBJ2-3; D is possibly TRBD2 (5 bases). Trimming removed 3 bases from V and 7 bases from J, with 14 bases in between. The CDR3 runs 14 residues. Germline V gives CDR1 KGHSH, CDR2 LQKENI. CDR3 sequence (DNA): TGTGCCAGCTCACCGGTTTTGGACTTCAATACGCAGTATTTT. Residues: CASSPVLDFNTQYF.

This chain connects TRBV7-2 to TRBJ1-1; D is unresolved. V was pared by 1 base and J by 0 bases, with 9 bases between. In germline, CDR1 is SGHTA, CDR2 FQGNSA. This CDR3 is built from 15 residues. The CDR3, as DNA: TGTGCCAGCAGCTTAGGGAGCAGTCTGAACACTGAAGCTTTCTTT. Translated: CASSLGSSLNTEAFF.

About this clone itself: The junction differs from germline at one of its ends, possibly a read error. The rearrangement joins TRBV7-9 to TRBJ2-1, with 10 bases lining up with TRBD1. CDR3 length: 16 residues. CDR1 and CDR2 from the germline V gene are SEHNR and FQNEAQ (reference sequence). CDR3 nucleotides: TGTTCCAGCAGCTTCAGGGGACAGGGGCCCTACAATGAGCAGTTCTTC. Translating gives CSSSFRGQGPYNEQFF. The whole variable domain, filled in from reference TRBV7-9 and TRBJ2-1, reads DTGVSQNPRHKITKRGQNVTFRCDPISEHNRLYWYRQTLGQGPEFLTYFQNEAQLEKSRLLSDRFSAERPKGSFSTLEIQRTEQGDSAMYLCSSSFRGQGPYNEQFFGPGTRLTVL.

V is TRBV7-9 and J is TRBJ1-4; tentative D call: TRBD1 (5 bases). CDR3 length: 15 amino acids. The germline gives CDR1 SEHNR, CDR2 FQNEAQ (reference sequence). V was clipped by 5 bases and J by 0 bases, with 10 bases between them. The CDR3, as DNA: TGTGCCAGCAGCCCGTCGACAGCAACTAATGAAAAACTGTTTTTT. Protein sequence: CASSPSTATNEKLFF.

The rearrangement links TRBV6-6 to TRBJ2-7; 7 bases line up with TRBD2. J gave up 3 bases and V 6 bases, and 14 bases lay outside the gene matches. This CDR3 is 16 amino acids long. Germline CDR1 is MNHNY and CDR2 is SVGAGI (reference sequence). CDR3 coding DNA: TGTGCCAGCAGCCGCGGCTCTAGCGGAAGCCGCTACGAGCAGTACTTC. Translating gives CASSRGSSGSRYEQYF.

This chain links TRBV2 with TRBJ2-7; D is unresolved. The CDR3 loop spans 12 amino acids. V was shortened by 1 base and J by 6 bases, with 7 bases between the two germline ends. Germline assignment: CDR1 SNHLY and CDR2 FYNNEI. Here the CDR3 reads CASSEGQGEQYF. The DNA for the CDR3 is TGTGCCAGCAGTGAAGGACAAGGCGAGCAGTACTTC. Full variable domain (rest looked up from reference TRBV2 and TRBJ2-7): EPEVTQTPSHQVTQMGQEVILRCVPISNHLYFYWYRQILGQKVEFLVSFYNNEISEKSEIFDDQFSVERPDGSNFTLKIRSTKLEDSAMYFCASSEGQGEQYFGPGTRLTVT.

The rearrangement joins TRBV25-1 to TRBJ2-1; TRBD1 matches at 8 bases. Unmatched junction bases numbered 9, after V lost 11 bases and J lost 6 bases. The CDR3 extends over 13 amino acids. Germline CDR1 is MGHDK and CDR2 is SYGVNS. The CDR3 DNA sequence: TGTGCCTCTGCGGACAGGGTCCTCAATGAGCAGTTCTTC. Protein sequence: CASADRVLNEQFF.

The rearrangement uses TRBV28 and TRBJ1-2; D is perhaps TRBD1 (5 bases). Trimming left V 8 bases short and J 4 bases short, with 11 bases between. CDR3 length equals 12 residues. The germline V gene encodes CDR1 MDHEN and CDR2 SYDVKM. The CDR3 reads CASGAVTYGYTF. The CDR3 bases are TGTGCCAGCGGGGCAGTCACCTATGGCTACACCTTC.

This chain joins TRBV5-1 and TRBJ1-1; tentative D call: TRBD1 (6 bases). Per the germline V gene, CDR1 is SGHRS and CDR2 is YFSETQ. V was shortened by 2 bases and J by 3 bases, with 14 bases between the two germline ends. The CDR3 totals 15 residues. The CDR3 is CASSFLAGADTEAFF. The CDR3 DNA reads TGCGCCAGCAGCTTTCTTGCAGGGGCGGACACTGAAGCTTTCTTT.

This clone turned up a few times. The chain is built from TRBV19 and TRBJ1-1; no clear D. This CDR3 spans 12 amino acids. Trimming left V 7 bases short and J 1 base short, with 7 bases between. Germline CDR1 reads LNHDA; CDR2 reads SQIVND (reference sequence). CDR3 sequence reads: CASKAGNTEAFF. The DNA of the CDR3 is TGTGCCAGTAAGGCAGGGAACACTGAAGCTTTCTTT.

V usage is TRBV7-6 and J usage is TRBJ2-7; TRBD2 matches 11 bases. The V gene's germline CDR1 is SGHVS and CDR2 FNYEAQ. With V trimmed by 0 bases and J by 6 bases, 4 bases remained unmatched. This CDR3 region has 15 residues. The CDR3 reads CASSLAPGLAAEQYF. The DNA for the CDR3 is TGTGCCAGCAGCTTAGCTCCGGGACTAGCGGCCGAGCAGTACTTC.

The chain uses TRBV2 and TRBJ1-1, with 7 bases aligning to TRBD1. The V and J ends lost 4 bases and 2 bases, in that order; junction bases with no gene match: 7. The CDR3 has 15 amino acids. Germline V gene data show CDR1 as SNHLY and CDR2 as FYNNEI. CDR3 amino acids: CASSAQGGRNTEAFF. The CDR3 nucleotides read TGTGCCAGCAGTGCCCAGGGGGGACGAAACACTGAAGCTTTCTTT.

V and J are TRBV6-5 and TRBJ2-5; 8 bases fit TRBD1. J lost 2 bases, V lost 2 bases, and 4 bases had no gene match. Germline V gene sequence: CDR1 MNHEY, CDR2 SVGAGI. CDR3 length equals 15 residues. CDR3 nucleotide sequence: TGTGCCAGCAGTTACGGGCAGGGGGCTCAAGAGACCCAGTACTTC. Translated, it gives CASSYGQGAQETQYF.

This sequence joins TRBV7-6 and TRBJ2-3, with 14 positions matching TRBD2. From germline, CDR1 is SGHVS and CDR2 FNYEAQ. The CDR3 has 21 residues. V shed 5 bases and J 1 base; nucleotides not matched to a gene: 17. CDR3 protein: CASSKLWATSGRASGTDTQYF. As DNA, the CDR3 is TGTGCCAGCAGCAAACTTTGGGCGACTAGCGGGAGGGCTTCGGGCACAGATACGCAGTATTTT.

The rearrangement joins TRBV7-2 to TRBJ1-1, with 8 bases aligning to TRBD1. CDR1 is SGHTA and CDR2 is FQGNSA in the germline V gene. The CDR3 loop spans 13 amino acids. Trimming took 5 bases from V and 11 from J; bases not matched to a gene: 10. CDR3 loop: CASSRSLDRAAFF. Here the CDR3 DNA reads TGTGCCAGCAGCCGCTCTCTGGACAGGGCTGCTTTCTTT.

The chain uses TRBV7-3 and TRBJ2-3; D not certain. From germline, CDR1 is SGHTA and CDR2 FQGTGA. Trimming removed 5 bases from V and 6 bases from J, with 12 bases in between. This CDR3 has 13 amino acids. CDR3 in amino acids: CASSLLGSDTQYF. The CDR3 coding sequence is TGTGCCAGCAGCCTCCTAGGTTCCGATACGCAGTATTTT. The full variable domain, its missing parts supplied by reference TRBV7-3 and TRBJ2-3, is GAGVSQTPSNKVTEKGKYVELRCDPISGHTALYWYRQSLGQGPEFLIYFQGTGAADDSGLPNDRFFAVRPEGSVSTLKIQRTERGDSAVYLCASSLLGSDTQYFGPGTRLTVL.